The table lists the clone carrying this T cell receptor (beta chain) with a few counts. These data are taken from a study of human T cells and chemical hapten exposure. As for the study in general: Mostly female, the patients presented with alopecia areata, totalis or universalis.

Specified time point: patch test 3, about 24 weeks after DPC sensitization. Stated treatment: therapeutic diphenylcyclopropenone sensitization with weekly scalp DPC. This CDR3 region has 18 residues. J lost 0 bases, V lost 5 bases, and 9 bases had no gene match. The germline gives CDR1 SGHAT, CDR2 FQNNGV. TCRdb re-called the RACE reads through MiXCR, storing one row per CDR3 protein. Of some 74,000 distinct CDR3 sequences detected, 13% appear once; the ten largest clones hold roughly 6%. The material sequenced was whole blood, taken in connection with sensitization to the hapten diphenylcyclopropenone (DPC). The chain links TRBV11-2 to TRBJ2-2; TRBD2 aligns across 10 bases. The clonotype originates from a woman in her forties or fifties with alopecia areata. Some clones in this sample may be carry-over from other donors' samples. In nucleotides, the CDR3 is TGTGCCAGCAGCCTAGGACTAGCGGAGCTGACGAACACCGGGGAGCTGTTTTTT. This translates into CASSLGLAELTNTGELFF.